The 9 T cell receptor beta chains in this list originate from one sample, sequenced in a study of HIV-infected children after antiretroviral therapy interruption. RNA-based 3' RACE libraries used unique molecular identifiers. TCRdb re-derived calls from the 3' RACE reads in MiXCR, one entry per CDR3 protein. The sample lists around 41,000 distinct CDR3 sequences, more than 6.5% seen once, with around 1% in the top ten. The sample's treatment: PENTA 11 planned treatment interruption arm or continuous ART arm. This specimen was CD45RA+ CD4+ T cells from PBMCs, pooled from several time points, taken from a donor given antiretroviral therapy, either interrupted or continuous. The subset: naive CD4+ CD45RA+ CD45RO- T cells. These receptors all come from a pool of human donors with HIV.

This clonotype was observed at least ten times. The chain combines TRBV6-2 or TRBV6-3 with TRBJ2-1; D is ambiguous. This CDR3 has 13 amino acids. Germline V gives CDR1 MNHEY, CDR2 SVGEGT. Trimming removed 1 base from V and 4 bases from J, with 5 bases in between. This CDR3 reads CASSYFPYNEQFF. The CDR3 nucleotides are TGTGCCAGCAGTTACTTCCCTTACAATGAGCAGTTCTTC.

The chain carries TRBV9 and TRBJ2-7, with D unclear. Germline-derived CDR1 and CDR2 are SGDLS and YYNGEE. V was shortened by 3 bases and J by 2 bases, with 3 bases between the two germline ends. The CDR3 is made up of 11 amino acids. Here the CDR3 reads CASSDAYEQYF. The CDR3 DNA reads as TGTGCCAGCAGCGACGCCTACGAGCAGTACTTC.

This clonotype was detected a few times. The V gene is TRBV20-1, the J gene TRBJ1-4, with 8 bases identical to TRBD1. Per the germline V gene, CDR1 is DFQATT and CDR2 is SNEGSKA (reference sequence). This CDR3 is built from 14 residues. V shed 5 bases, J shed 8 bases, and the junction held 10 bases outside the gene matches. CDR3 coding DNA: TGCAGTGCTCGCAGGGGGCAGTTGTGGGAAAAACTGTTTTTT. Amino acid sequence: CSARRGQLWEKLFF.

This clonotype was seen many times. The gene calls are TRBV11-2 and TRBJ2-1, with unresolved D. The V gene lost 1 base and the J gene lost 9 bases, with 10 bases spanning the gap. CDR1 and CDR2 from the germline V gene are SGHAT and FQNNGV. The CDR3 runs to 13 residues. CDR3 coding DNA: TGTGCCAGCAGCTTAGGACGGCGAGGTGAGCAGTTCTTC. Translation: CASSLGRRGEQFF. The variable domain in full, with the rest retrieved from reference TRBV11-2 and TRBJ2-1, is EAGVAQSPRYKIIEKRQSVAFWCNPISGHATLYWYQQILGQGPKLLIQFQNNGVVDDSQLPKDRFSAERLKGVDSTLKIQPAKLEDSAVYLCASSLGRRGEQFFGPGTRLTVL.

This clonotype has at least ten counts. This rearrangement joins TRBV6-5 to TRBJ2-7; D might be TRBD2 (6 bases). This CDR3 comprises 14 residues. V lost 0 bases to trimming and J lost 3 bases, with 9 bases between them. Germline V gene sequence: CDR1 MNHEY, CDR2 SVGAGI. The CDR3 DNA reads as TGTGCCAGCAGTTACTCGGGGGGAGGCTACGAGCAGTACTTC. The encoded protein is CASSYSGGGYEQYF.

This clonotype was seen a handful of times. The J gene is TRBJ1-2, the V gene TRBV27, with 8 bases that match TRBD1. The junction had 4 bases not matched to a gene; V was cut back by 2 bases and J by 5 bases. The CDR3 contains 14 residues. Looked up from germline, CDR1 is MNHEY and CDR2 is SMNVEV (reference sequence). Here the CDR3 reads CASSLNRGRYGYTF. Here the CDR3 DNA reads TGTGCCAGCAGTTTAAACAGGGGGAGGTATGGCTACACCTTC.

By frequency in the sample, this clonotype is medium-sized (0.01 to 0.1%). The V gene is TRBV6-6, the J gene TRBJ2-7; 8 nucleotides agree with TRBD1. V lost 8 bases, J lost 10 bases, and 16 bases stayed unmatched. The CDR3 has 14 amino acids. CDR1 is MNHNY, CDR2 SVGAGI, per germline (reference sequence). CDR3 sequence (DNA): TGTGCCAGCGGTGGGGACAGGAGCTCCTATGAACAGTACTTC. This translates into CASGGDRSSYEQYF.

This clonotype was counted many times. The chain joins TRBV10-2 to TRBJ2-1; D possibly corresponds to TRBD1 (6 bases). The germline gives CDR1 WSHSY, CDR2 SAAADI. Trimming shortened V by 2 bases and J by 0 bases, and 14 bases separated the two germline ends. The CDR3 is 17 residues long. The CDR3 nucleotides are TGCGCCAGCAGTGAGCTCTTGACAGGTTTCTCCTACAATGAGCAGTTCTTC. Translating it yields CASSELLTGFSYNEQFF.

This clonotype showed up many times. J is TRBJ1-1 and V is TRBV7-8, with 7 nucleotides matching TRBD1. CDR3 length: 14 amino acids. The germline gives CDR1 SGHVS, CDR2 FQNEAQ. The V segment lost 8 bases and the J segment 1 base; nucleotides outside the gene matches: 7. CDR3 protein: CASGRQGRNTEAFF. The CDR3 coding sequence is TGTGCCAGCGGGAGACAGGGAAGGAACACTGAAGCTTTCTTT.